Detailed here is one T cell receptor beta chain. Its cognate antigen is unknown. Added by template switching were UMIs that each held a 6-nucleotide sample barcode. TCRdb re-called the 5' RACE reads, yielding one record per CDR3 amino acid sequence without DNA. The sample has about 300,000 distinct CDR3 sequences. This sample is drawn from a study of monozygotic twins with inflammatory bowel disease. Study results and limitations: Patients got different immunosuppressive treatments, which may have made their repertoires more variable.

Looked up from germline, CDR1 is SGHRS and CDR2 is YFSETQ. This CDR3 has 17 residues. Blood was drawn at more than 2 ml per donor. The total RNA came straight from whole blood, and T cells were not sorted beforehand. This TCR was recovered from a human donor with ulcerative colitis or Crohn's disease, or a healthy co-twin of an affected twin (not recorded which). The chain combines TRBV5-1 with TRBJ2-2. The material sequenced was blood. The CDR3 spells CASSFSSRMTYTGELFF. Using reference TRBV5-1 and TRBJ2-2 for the parts outside the CDR3, the full variable domain is KAGVTQTPRYLIKTRGQQVTLSCSPISGHRSVSWYQQTPGQGLQFLFEYFSETQRNKGNFPGRFSGRQFSNSRSEMNVSTLELGDSALYLCASSFSSRMTYTGELFFGEGSRLTVL.